This T cell receptor beta chain comes out of a study of CD8+CD57+ T cells in acquired aplastic anemia. It was genomic DNA that served as the template for profiling TCR beta VDJ and CDR3. A single record per CDR3 protein comes from TCRdb applying MiXCR to the reads. The table has some 150,000 distinct CDR3 sequences, around two fifths seen once. The sequence came from a human donor in good health, serving as a control. Specimen: sorted CD4+, CD8+, or CD8+CD57+ T cells (not recorded which) from PBMCs.

CDR3 bases: TGTGCCAGTAGTGTCGGGAGCGGCGCTGGAAACACCATATATTTT. As protein: CASSVGSGAGNTIYF. The rearrangement joins TRBV19 to TRBJ1-3; D is uncertain. The CDR3 runs to 15 residues. Germline V gene sequence: CDR1 LNHDA, CDR2 SQIVND (reference sequence). Trimming left V 5 bases short and J 2 bases short, with 13 bases between.